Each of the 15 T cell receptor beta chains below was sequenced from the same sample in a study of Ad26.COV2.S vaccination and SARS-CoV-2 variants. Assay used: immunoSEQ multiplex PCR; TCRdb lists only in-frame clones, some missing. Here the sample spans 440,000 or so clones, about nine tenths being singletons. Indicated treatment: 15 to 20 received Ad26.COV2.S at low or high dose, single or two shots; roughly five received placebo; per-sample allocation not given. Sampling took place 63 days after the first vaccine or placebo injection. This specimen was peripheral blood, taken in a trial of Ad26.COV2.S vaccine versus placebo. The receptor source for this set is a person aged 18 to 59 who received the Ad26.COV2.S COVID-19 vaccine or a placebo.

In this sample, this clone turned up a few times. The CDR3 loop reads CASSPRDRLNNSPLHF. Written as DNA, the CDR3 is TGTGCCAGCAGCCCCCGGGACAGACTGAATAATTCACCCCTCCACTTT. This chain joins TRBV7-6 and TRBJ1-6, with 7 bases that match TRBD1. The CDR3 runs to 16 residues. V gave up 5 bases and J gave up 5 bases; unmatched junction bases: 9. The germline CDR1 and CDR2 sequences are SGHVS and FNYEAQ.

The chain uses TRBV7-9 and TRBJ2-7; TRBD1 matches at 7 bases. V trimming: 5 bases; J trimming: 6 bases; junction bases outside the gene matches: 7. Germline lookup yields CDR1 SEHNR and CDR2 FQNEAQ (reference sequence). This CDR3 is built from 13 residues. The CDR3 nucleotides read TGTGCCAGCAGCCTTCGGACAGGCCCCGAGCAGTACTTC. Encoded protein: CASSLRTGPEQYF.

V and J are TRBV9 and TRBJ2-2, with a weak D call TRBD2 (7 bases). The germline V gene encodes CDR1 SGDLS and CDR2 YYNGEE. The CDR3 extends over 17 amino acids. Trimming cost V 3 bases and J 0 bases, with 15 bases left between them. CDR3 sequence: CASSDTPGGPNTGELFF. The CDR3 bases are TGTGCCAGCAGCGACACTCCCGGGGGGCCGAACACCGGGGAGCTGTTTTTT. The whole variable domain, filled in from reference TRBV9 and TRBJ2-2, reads DSGVTQTPKHLITATGQRVTLRCSPRSGDLSVYWYQQSLDQGLQFLIQYYNGEERAKGNILERFSAQQFPDLHSELNLSSLELGDSALYFCASSDTPGGPNTGELFFGEGSRLTVL.

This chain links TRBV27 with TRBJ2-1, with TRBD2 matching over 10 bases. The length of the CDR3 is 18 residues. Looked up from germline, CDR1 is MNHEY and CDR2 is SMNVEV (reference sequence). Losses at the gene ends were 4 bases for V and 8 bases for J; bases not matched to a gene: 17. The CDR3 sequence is CASSSGWEAGGQFDEQFF. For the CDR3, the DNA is TGTGCCAGCAGTTCTGGGTGGGAAGCGGGGGGGCAATTTGATGAGCAGTTCTTC.

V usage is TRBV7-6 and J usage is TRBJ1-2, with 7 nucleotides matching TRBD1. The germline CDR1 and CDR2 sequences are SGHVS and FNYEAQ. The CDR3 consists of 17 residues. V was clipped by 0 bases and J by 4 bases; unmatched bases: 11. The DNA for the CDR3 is TGTGCCAGCAGCTTAGCTAGCGGACAGGTAAGGACCTATGGCTACACCTTC. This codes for CASSLASGQVRTYGYTF.

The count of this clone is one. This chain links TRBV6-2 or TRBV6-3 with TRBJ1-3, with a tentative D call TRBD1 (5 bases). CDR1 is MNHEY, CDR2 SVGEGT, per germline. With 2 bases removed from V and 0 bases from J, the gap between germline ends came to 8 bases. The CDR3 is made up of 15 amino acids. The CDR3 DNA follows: TGTGCCAGCAGTTACGGGGGAAGCTCTGGAAACACCATATATTTT. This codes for CASSYGGSSGNTIYF.

The CDR3 loop is CASSLIIGSETQYF. The CDR3 region has the DNA TGTGCCAGCAGCTTAATAATAGGATCAGAGACCCAGTACTTC. The chain is built from TRBV11-2 and TRBJ2-5; unclear D gene. The CDR3 consists of 14 residues. V was trimmed by 2 bases and J by 4 bases, leaving 11 bases between them. The germline V gene encodes CDR1 SGHAT and CDR2 FQNNGV.

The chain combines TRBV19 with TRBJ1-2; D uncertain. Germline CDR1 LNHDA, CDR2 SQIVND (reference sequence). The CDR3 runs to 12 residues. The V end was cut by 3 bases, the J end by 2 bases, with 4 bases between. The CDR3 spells CASSMQNYGYTF. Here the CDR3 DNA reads TGTGCCAGTAGTATGCAAAACTATGGCTACACCTTC.

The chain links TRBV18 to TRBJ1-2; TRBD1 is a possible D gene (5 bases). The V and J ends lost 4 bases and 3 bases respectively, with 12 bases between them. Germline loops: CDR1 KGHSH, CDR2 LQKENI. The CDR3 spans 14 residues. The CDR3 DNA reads TGTGCCAGCTCACTAGGGGTTATGGACTATGGCTACACCTTC. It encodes CASSLGVMDYGYTF.

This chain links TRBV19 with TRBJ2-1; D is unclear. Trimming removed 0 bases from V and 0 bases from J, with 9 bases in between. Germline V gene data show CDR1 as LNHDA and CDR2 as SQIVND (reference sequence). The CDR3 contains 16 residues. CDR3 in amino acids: CASSIDFLSSYNEQFF. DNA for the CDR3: TGTGCCAGTAGTATAGATTTCCTGAGCTCCTACAATGAGCAGTTCTTC.

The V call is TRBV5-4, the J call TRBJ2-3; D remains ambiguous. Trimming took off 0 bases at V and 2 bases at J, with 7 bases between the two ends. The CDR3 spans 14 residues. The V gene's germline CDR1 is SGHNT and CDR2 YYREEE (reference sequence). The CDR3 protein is CASSLGLITDTQYF. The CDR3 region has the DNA TGTGCCAGCAGCTTGGGACTTATCACAGATACGCAGTATTTT.

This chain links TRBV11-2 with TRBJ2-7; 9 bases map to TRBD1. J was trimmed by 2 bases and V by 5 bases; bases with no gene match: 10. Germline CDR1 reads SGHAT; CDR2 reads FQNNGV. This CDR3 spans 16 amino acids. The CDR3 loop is CASSPFPGTGPYEQYF. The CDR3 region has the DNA TGTGCCAGCAGCCCATTTCCCGGGACAGGGCCCTACGAGCAGTACTTC.

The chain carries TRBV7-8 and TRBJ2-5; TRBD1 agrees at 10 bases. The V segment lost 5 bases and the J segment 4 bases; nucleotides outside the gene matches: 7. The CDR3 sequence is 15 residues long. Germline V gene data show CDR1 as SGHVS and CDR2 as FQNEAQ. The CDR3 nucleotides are TGTGCCAGCAGCCCGCCTGACAGGGGGCGAGAGACCCAGTACTTC. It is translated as CASSPPDRGRETQYF.

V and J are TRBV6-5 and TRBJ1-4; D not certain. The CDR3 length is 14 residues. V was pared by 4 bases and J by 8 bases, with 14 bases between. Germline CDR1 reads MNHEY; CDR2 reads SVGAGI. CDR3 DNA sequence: TGTGCCAGCAGTTGGTCACAGAGCGAAGAAAAACTGTTTTTT. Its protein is CASSWSQSEEKLFF.

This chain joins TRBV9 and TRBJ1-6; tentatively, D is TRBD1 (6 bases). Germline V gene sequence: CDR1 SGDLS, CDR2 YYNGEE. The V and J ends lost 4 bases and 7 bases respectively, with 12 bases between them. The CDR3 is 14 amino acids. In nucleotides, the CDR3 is TGTGCCAGCAGCCTCACCCAGGGGAATTCACCCCTCCACTTT. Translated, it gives CASSLTQGNSPLHF.